A single TCR beta chain is shown here with its context. Its antigen is not known. This record comes from a study of coeliac disease. Study-wide points: Intraepithelial and lamina propria fractions were not highly pure, so cross-contamination was possible. The authors considered this approach unsuitable for unbiased detection of gliadin-specific T cells. Lower clonality than controls marked TRB and TRG repertoires from active celiac intraepithelial and lamina propria samples.

Clones were sequenced by immunoSEQ multiplex PCR, and TCRdb holds only the in-frame ones, with some missing. The sample contains about 4,000 clones, less than 70% of which appear only once. Each fraction contributed one roughly 500,000-cell aliquot for sequencing. This CDR3 is 13 amino acids long. V shed 6 bases and J 5 bases; nucleotides not matched to a gene: 5. Germline CDR1 KGHSH, CDR2 LQKENI. The rearrangement uses TRBV18 and TRBJ2-5; 8 bases agree with TRBD1. The receptor comes from a man in his sixties or seventies without celiac disease. What was sequenced was lymphocytes from the gut lamina propria. The CDR3 loop is CASSNGDRETQYF. CDR3 sequence (DNA): TGTGCCAGCTCCAACGGGGACAGGGAGACCCAGTACTTC.